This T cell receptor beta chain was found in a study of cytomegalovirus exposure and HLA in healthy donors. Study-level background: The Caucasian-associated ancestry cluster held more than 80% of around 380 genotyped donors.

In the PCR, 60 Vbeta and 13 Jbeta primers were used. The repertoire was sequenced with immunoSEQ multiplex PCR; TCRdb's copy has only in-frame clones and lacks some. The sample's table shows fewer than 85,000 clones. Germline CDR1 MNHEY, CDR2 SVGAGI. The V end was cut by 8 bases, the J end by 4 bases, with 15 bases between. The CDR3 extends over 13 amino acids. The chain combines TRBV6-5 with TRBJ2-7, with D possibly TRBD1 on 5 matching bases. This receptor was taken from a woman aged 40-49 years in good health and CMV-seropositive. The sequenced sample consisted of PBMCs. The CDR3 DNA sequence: TGTGCCAGCGGAGAAGACAGTTTTTACGAGCAGTACTTC. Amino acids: CASGEDSFYEQYF.